This record concerns one TCR beta chain sequence. What it binds is not known. Amplification used 60 Vbeta primers and 13 Jbeta primers. Sequencing used immunoSEQ multiplex PCR; TCRdb keeps in-frame clones, though not all of them. Of some 150,000 clones listed, approximately 78% are singletons. V lost 6 bases and J lost 4; bases outside the gene matches: 2. In germline, CDR1 is SNHLY, CDR2 FYNNEI. This CDR3 spans 13 amino acids. These data belong to a study of cytomegalovirus exposure and HLA in healthy donors. Notes on the study in general: Per a later analysis, 15,000 to 20,000 TCR beta sequences showed association with HLA alleles at 0.05 false discovery rate. There were reportedly fewer N-insertions in an Asian-associated ancestry cluster than the roughly 670-donor mean, in a later analysis. A missense DCLRE1C variant was associated with V- and J-gene trimming of TCR beta chains in a later analysis, and an independent cohort replicated the association. Immune exposure information available was restricted to CMV serostatus.

Source material: PBMCs. This receptor was taken from a woman aged 45-65 years in good health and CMV-seropositive. The J gene is TRBJ2-1, the V gene TRBV2; TRBD1 aligns across 8 bases. CDR3 protein: CASRGDRYNEQFF. The CDR3 DNA follows: TGTGCCAGCAGAGGGGACAGGTACAATGAGCAGTTCTTC. Together with reference TRBV2 and TRBJ2-1, the CDR3 gives the full variable domain: EPEVTQTPSHQVTQMGQEVILRCVPISNHLYFYWYRQILGQKVEFLVSFYNNEISEKSEIFDDQFSVERPDGSNFTLKIRSTKLEDSAMYFCASRGDRYNEQFFGPGTRLTVL.